The clone carrying this T cell receptor beta chain was picked up a small number of times. The record originates from a study of blood T cell repertoires in COVID-19. As for the study in general: In each case, the material was cDNA or gDNA derived from T cells, B-cell-depleted T cells, or PBMCs.

Clinical history reported by participants formed the basis on which cohorts were assigned. All recovered Cohort 3 donors got two negative PCRs, got clearance, or saw symptom resolution. Germline loops: CDR1 SGDLS, CDR2 YYNGEE. Trimming removed 4 bases from V and 10 bases from J, with 12 bases in between. The CDR3 length is 13 residues. In the original analysis: Estimates of nucleated cell counts were drawn from the amplification of reference gene primers. This table comes from immunoSEQ multiplex PCR, and its TCRdb copy is limited to in-frame clones, with some not included. V and J calls and clone size follow that table, whereas D and trimming were derived from the DNA. The sample holds a few hundred thousand clones, around nine tenths seen once.

This chain connects TRBV9 to TRBJ1-6; D not certain. This clonotype was sampled from a woman aged 18-29 years who had recovered from COVID-19. Specimen: PBMCs or T cells enriched from blood (not recorded which). CDR3 coding DNA: TGTGCCAGCAGCCCACCCGGGGAATCACCCCTCCACTTT. Amino acid sequence: CASSPPGESPLHF.